This T cell receptor beta chain was sequenced in a study of blood T cell repertoires in COVID-19. The CDR3 is 14 amino acids. V shed 3 bases and J 1 base; nucleotides not matched to a gene: 1. Germline CDR1 SGHKS, CDR2 YYEKEE (reference sequence). Assay used: immunoSEQ multiplex PCR; TCRdb lists only in-frame clones, some missing. The sample lists 150,000 to 200,000 clones, 70% to 80% seen once, with around 8% in the top ten. The chain recombines TRBV5-5 with TRBJ1-1; TRBD1 matches 9 bases. The clonotype originates from a woman in her sixties with COVID-19, enrolled during active disease. The sample consisted of peripheral blood. CDR3 nucleotide sequence: TGTGCCAGCAGCTGGGGACAGGGGAACACTGAAGCTTTCTTT. Its protein is CASSWGQGNTEAFF.